These T cell receptor beta chains were read from a single sample in a study of blood T cells in healthy people across ages. Each CDR3 protein is one row after TCRdb ran MiXCR on the 5' RACE reads. The sample contains about 1,600,000 distinct CDR3 sequences, about 43% of which appear only once. Sequencing used blood. The receptors were sampled from a woman younger than 35 in good health. Both conserved end residues are part of each CDR3. A D gene is named only where the DNA matches it firmly. Clone size is given for some rows only: seen once, a few or many times, or a class if the clone is expanded.

NA,NA,TRBV12-3/TRBV12-4,TRBJ1-2,CASTPSLATVYGYTF,TGTGCCAGCACCCCCTCATTAGCCACCGTCTATGGCTACACCTTC
TRBD1,NA,TRBV28,TRBJ1-1,CASSFLKTGGPTEAFF,TGTGCCAGCAGTTTCCTTAAAACAGGGGGCCCCACTGAAGCTTTCTTT
TRBD2,few,TRBV10-3,TRBJ2-7,CAISEGSSGNNEQYF,TGTGCCATCAGTGAGGGGTCTAGCGGGAACAATGAGCAGTACTTC
TRBD2,few,TRBV7-2,TRBJ2-1,CASSQGTSGSRNEQFF,TGTGCCAGCAGCCAGGGGACTAGCGGGAGTAGGAATGAGCAGTTCTTC
TRBD2,few,TRBV2,TRBJ2-1,CASSVKVAGPSYNEQFF,TGTGCCAGCAGTGTGAAGGTAGCGGGACCCTCCTACAATGAGCAGTTCTTC
TRBD2,NA,TRBV12-3/TRBV12-4,TRBJ2-7,CASSFDSGRIDEQYF,TGTGCCAGCAGTTTCGATAGCGGGAGAATAGACGAGCAGTACTTC
NA,few,TRBV7-2,TRBJ1-2,CASSLGGTGKGYGYTF,TGTGCCAGCAGCTTAGGGGGAACAGGAAAAGGCTATGGCTACACCTTC
NA,few,TRBV7-3,TRBJ1-6,CASSLTDHSPLHF,TGTGCCAGCAGCTTAACGGACCATTCACCCCTCCACTTT
TRBD2,many,TRBV4-1,TRBJ2-4,CASSQGLAGGLAKNIQYF,TGCGCCAGCAGCCAAGGACTAGCGGGGGGCCTAGCCAAAAACATTCAGTACTTC
TRBD1,once,TRBV5-1,TRBJ2-7,CASSKTGADSDEQYF,TGCGCCAGCAGCAAAACAGGGGCCGATTCCGACGAGCAGTACTTC
NA,few,TRBV3-1,TRBJ2-5,CASSQASGIQETQYF,TGTGCCAGCAGCCAGGCCAGCGGTATCCAAGAGACCCAGTACTTC
NA,NA,TRBV7-2,TRBJ2-1,CASSLALGGGLGEQFF,TGTGCCAGCAGCTTAGCGTTGGGGGGGGGCCTGGGTGAGCAGTTCTTC
NA,NA,TRBV4-1,TRBJ2-3,CASSQPVRRDTQYF,TGCGCCAGCAGCCAACCCGTTCGGCGGGATACGCAGTATTTT
NA,NA,TRBV11-2,TRBJ1-2,CASSPSTESYGYTF,TGTGCCAGCAGCCCGTCGACAGAAAGTTATGGCTACACCTTC
TRBD1,few,TRBV6-1,TRBJ1-2,CASSEPGQGGYGYTF,TGTGCCAGCAGTGAGCCGGGACAGGGGGGCTATGGCTACACCTTC
NA,few,TRBV12-3/TRBV12-4,TRBJ1-1,CASTSSMNTEAFF,TGTGCCAGCACTAGCAGTATGAACACTGAAGCTTTCTTT
TRBD2,NA,TRBV6-5,TRBJ2-1,CASSSLGRGRVVDNEQFF,TGTGCCAGCAGTTCCCTGGGGCGAGGGAGGGTGGTTGACAATGAGCAGTTCTTC
NA,few,TRBV20-1,TRBJ1-1,CSAQQEFTLNTEAFF,TGCAGTGCTCAACAGGAGTTTACACTGAACACTGAAGCTTTCTTT
TRBD1,NA,TRBV7-9,TRBJ1-6,CASSLQGQALSPLHF,TGTGCCAGCAGCTTACAGGGACAGGCTCTTTCACCCCTCCACTTT
NA,once,TRBV12-3/TRBV12-4,TRBJ2-5,CASSLSGYRETQYF,TGTGCCAGCAGTTTATCAGGGTACAGGGAGACCCAGTACTTC
NA,NA,TRBV6-2/TRBV6-3,TRBJ2-5,CASSYPRGLRETQYF,TGTGCCAGCAGTTACCCCCGGGGGTTGAGGGAGACCCAGTACTTC
TRBD1,many,TRBV2,TRBJ1-1,CASGGQGGMNTEAFF,TGTGCCAGCGGGGGACAGGGAGGGATGAACACTGAAGCTTTCTTT
TRBD2,NA,TRBV5-1,TRBJ2-3,CASRLGTSGLLGDTQYF,TGCGCCAGCAGACTCGGGACTAGCGGCCTGTTGGGGGATACGCAGTATTTT
NA,NA,TRBV27,TRBJ1-2,CASSLTGQGGYTF,TGTGCCAGCAGTTTAACGGGACAAGGCGGCTACACCTTC
NA,many,TRBV7-9,TRBJ2-3,CASSLGGLSTDTQYF,TGTGCCAGCAGCTTAGGGGGCCTTAGCACAGATACGCAGTATTTT
NA,few,TRBV21-1,TRBJ2-1,CASSKGGRKGATEQFF,TGTGCCAGCAGCAAAGGTGGGAGAAAGGGAGCAACTGAGCAGTTCTTC